This T cell receptor beta chain was recovered during a study of Ad26.COV2.S vaccination and SARS-CoV-2 variants. Study-wide context: Doses of Ad26.COV2.S were injected into muscle once or twice, 56 days apart.

Treatment denoted: roughly 19 received Ad26.COV2.S at low or high dose, single or two shots; a few received placebo; per-sample allocation not given. Collection of the samples took place on day 63 after the first injection of vaccine or placebo. The repertoire was sequenced with immunoSEQ multiplex PCR; TCRdb's copy has only in-frame clones and lacks some. This sample yields fewer than 400,000 clones, of which approximately 91% are seen a single time; about 2% belongs to the top ten. CDR3 length: 17 residues. The germline V and J ends were trimmed by 5 bases and 2 bases, with 19 bases remaining between them. Germline V lookup: CDR1 SGHAT, CDR2 FQNNGV.

The chain carries TRBV11-2 and TRBJ1-5, with D perhaps matching TRBD1 (6 bases). The sample here was peripheral blood, taken in a trial of Ad26.COV2.S vaccine versus placebo. This sequence was found in a person between 18 and 60 years old who received the Ad26.COV2.S COVID-19 vaccine or a placebo. The CDR3 sequence is CASSPREGGWGNQPQHF. CDR3 bases: TGTGCCAGCAGCCCTCGGGAAGGGGGTTGGGGCAATCAGCCCCAGCATTTT.